These T cell receptor beta chains were read from a single sample in a study of beta chain features in type 1 diabetes. Repertoires were generated with immunoSEQ multiplex PCR, while TCRdb's copy carries only in-frame clones and drops some. The data show 600,000 to 750,000 clones, with 9.5% to 15% seen just once and more than 0.09% held by the top ten. The sample was naive CD4+ T cells from blood. Every receptor here comes from a man aged 30 to 45 with type 1 diabetes. The CDR3 runs from the conserved cysteine through the conserved F or W. Fields, in order: D gene, clone size, J gene, V gene, CDR3 protein, CDR3 DNA. A D gene is named only where the DNA matches it firmly. Some rows have no size entry. The others give once, few or many, or a class for an expanded clone.

- | few | TRBJ2-7 | TRBV6-5 | CASSYSGSVPYEQYF | TGTGCCAGCAGTTACTCCGGCTCTGTACCCTACGAGCAGTACTTC
- | few | TRBJ2-7 | TRBV19 | CASSTRDYEQYF | TGTGCCAGTAGTACCCGAGACTACGAGCAGTACTTC
- | few | TRBJ1-4 | TRBV28 | CAIRAATNEKLFF | TGTGCCATCCGGGCAGCAACTAATGAAAAACTGTTTTTT
- | - | TRBJ2-2 | TRBV4-3 | CASSRDATNTGELFF | TGCGCCAGCAGCAGGGACGCCACGAACACCGGGGAGCTGTTTTTT
- | few | TRBJ1-2 | TRBV5-8 | CASSLYGRANYGYTF | TGTGCCAGCAGCTTGTATGGCAGGGCAAACTATGGCTACACCTTC
- | - | TRBJ2-1 | TRBV5-8 | CASSLLADYNEQFF | TGTGCCAGCAGCTTGTTAGCGGACTACAATGAGCAGTTCTTC
TRBD1 | few | TRBJ1-6 | TRBV29-1 | CSVVGGHRQGPLHF | TGCAGCGTTGTGGGGGGACATCGACAGGGACCCCTCCACTTT
- | few | TRBJ2-7 | TRBV30 | CASSGVYEQYF | TGTGCCTCTTCCGGGGTCTACGAGCAGTACTTC
- | few | TRBJ1-2 | TRBV9 | CASSVGDRQHRGSTF | TGTGCCAGCAGCGTAGGGGATCGCCAGCATCGGGGCTCGACCTTC
- | few | TRBJ1-2 | TRBV28 | CASRLEASYTF | TGTGCCAGCAGGCTGGAGGCAAGCTACACCTTC
- | - | TRBJ2-1 | TRBV5-1 | CASSFGQSVEQFF | TGCGCCAGCAGCTTTGGACAGTCTGTAGAGCAGTTCTTC
- | - | TRBJ2-5 | TRBV7-3 | CASSFRVQETQYF | TGTGCCAGCAGCTTCCGGGTACAAGAGACCCAGTACTTC
TRBD1 | few | TRBJ1-1 | TRBV2 | CASSDTGGTNTEAFF | TGTGCCAGCAGTGACACAGGGGGCACGAACACTGAAGCTTTCTTT
TRBD2 | - | TRBJ2-1 | TRBV7-9 | CASSSQVAGSAYNEQFF | TGTGCCAGCAGCTCGCAGGTAGCGGGGAGTGCCTACAATGAGCAGTTCTTC
TRBD1 | few | TRBJ2-7 | TRBV4-3 | CASSQNLGQGYQQYF | TGCGCCAGCAGCCAAAACCTCGGACAGGGCTACCAGCAGTACTTC
- | few | TRBJ1-3 | TRBV4-3 | CASSQEFSAGNTIYF | TGCGCCAGCAGCCAAGAATTCTCCGCTGGAAACACCATATATTTT
- | - | TRBJ1-1 | TRBV2 | CASSPQGRNTEAFF | TGTGCCAGCAGTCCTCAGGGGAGGAACACTGAAGCTTTCTTT
- | - | TRBJ2-7 | TRBV30 | CAWSVGGLVYEQYF | TGTGCCTGGAGTGTAGGAGGGTTGGTTTACGAGCAGTACTTC
- | few | TRBJ2-2 | TRBV9 | CASSVDLGWNTGELFF | TGTGCCAGCAGCGTAGATCTTGGTTGGAACACCGGGGAGCTGTTTTTT
TRBD1 | - | TRBJ2-5 | TRBV7-2 | CASSLRGTAQETQYF | TGTGCCAGCAGCTTACGTGGGACAGCCCAAGAGACCCAGTACTTC
- | - | TRBJ2-1 | TRBV4-3 | CASSQLRETHTYNEQFF | TGCGCCAGCAGCCAATTGCGAGAAACTCATACCTACAATGAGCAGTTCTTC
- | few | TRBJ2-5 | TRBV7-9 | CASSSRGQETQYF | TGTGCCAGCAGCTCACGGGGCCAAGAGACCCAGTACTTC
- | - | TRBJ1-5 | TRBV7-2 | CASSTFGNQPQHF | TGTGCCAGCAGCACCTTCGGGAATCAGCCCCAGCATTTT
TRBD1 | - | TRBJ2-7 | TRBV4-2 | CASSHARGTGATYEQYF | TGTGCCAGCAGCCACGCTAGGGGGACAGGGGCGACCTACGAGCAGTACTTC
TRBD1 | few | TRBJ1-2 | TRBV5-1 | CASSLGTGGNYGYTF | TGCGCCAGCAGCTTGGGGACAGGGGGAAACTATGGCTACACCTTC
- | few | TRBJ2-7 | TRBV19 | CASKSNGNYEQYF | TGTGCCAGTAAATCAAACGGAAACTACGAGCAGTACTTC
- | - | TRBJ2-3 | TRBV18 | CASSLWGARDTQYF | TGTGCCAGCTCACTTTGGGGGGCCAGAGATACGCAGTATTTT
- | - | TRBJ2-3 | TRBV7-7 | CASSPRIGGWGTDTQYF | TGTGCCAGCAGCCCGCGGATAGGGGGTTGGGGAACAGATACGCAGTATTTT
- | few | TRBJ1-1 | TRBV2 | CASRENTEAFF | TGTGCCAGCAGGGAGAACACTGAAGCTTTCTTT
- | - | TRBJ2-1 | TRBV10-3 | CAISDSTRSDYNEQFF | TGTGCCATCAGTGACTCTACAAGAAGCGACTACAATGAGCAGTTCTTC
- | - | TRBJ2-7 | TRBV9 | CASSINNRLDEQYF | TGTGCCAGCAGCATAAACAACAGGTTGGACGAGCAGTACTTC
- | few | TRBJ2-4 | TRBV9 | CASSVGNLQRDIQYF | TGTGCCAGCAGCGTAGGTAATCTTCAAAGGGACATTCAGTACTTC
TRBD1 | - | TRBJ1-5 | TRBV28 | CASRLQGSQPQHF | TGTGCCAGCAGACTACAGGGGAGTCAGCCCCAGCATTTT
- | - | TRBJ2-4 | TRBV5-1 | CASSLEGDIQYF | TGCGCCAGCAGCTTGGAGGGCGACATTCAGTACTTC
- | - | TRBJ2-5 | TRBV7-2 | CASSLAGQKETQYF | TGTGCCAGCAGCTTAGCGGGGCAGAAAGAGACCCAGTACTTC